The present entry profiles one T cell receptor beta chain with its context. This sample is drawn from a study of CD8 T cells in Susac syndrome. At the level of the study: The sequenced Susac syndrome patients comprised 5 or 6 with active disease and about 8 in remission. Patients with Susac syndrome were, at the time of blood collection, therapy-naive, maintained on corticosteroids, or maintained on intravenous immunoglobulin alone.

V gave up 0 bases and J gave up 1 base, with 10 bases separating them. This CDR3 has 15 amino acids. Germline loops: CDR1 SQVTM, CDR2 ANQGSEA. TEMRA cells were FACS-enriched, with CD8+ and CD4+ T cells isolated negatively. With random hexamers, 0.5 to 1 ug RNA was reverse transcribed. By means of immunoSEQ multiplex PCR, TCR beta CDR3 spanning 54 Vbeta and 13 Jbeta underwent amplification. TCRdb ran MiXCR on the immunoSEQ multiplex PCR reads and lists one entry per CDR3 protein. Of about 130,000 distinct CDR3 sequences detected, more than 85% appear once; the ten largest clones hold about 0.18%. The sample was CD8+ T cells from PBMCs. The receptor comes from a human donor with Susac syndrome. V gene TRBV29-1 combines with J gene TRBJ1-3; D remains unclear. The CDR3 DNA reads TGCAGCGTTGAAGATTGGACTTCTTCTGGAAACACCATATATTTT. Encoded protein: CSVEDWTSSGNTIYF.